These 5 T cell receptor beta chains originate from one sample sequenced in a study of blood T cell repertoires in COVID-19. Generated by immunoSEQ multiplex PCR, the TCRdb table keeps only in-frame clones and is missing some. The table records tens of thousands of clones, about 85% of them present only once. Source material: peripheral blood. These receptor sequences come from a human donor in a cohort sampled during active COVID-19.

A single count supports this clone. This chain uses TRBV5-5 with TRBJ2-1; 9 positions match TRBD2. The CDR3 has 18 residues. Germline CDR1 and CDR2: SGHKS and YYEKEE (reference sequence). V lost 4 bases to trimming and J lost 0 bases; unmatched junction nucleotides: 11. DNA for the CDR3: TGTGCCAGCAGCCCTAAGCTCAGACTAGCGGTCTCCTACAATGAGCAGTTCTTC. Amino acid sequence: CASSPKLRLAVSYNEQFF.

V is TRBV2 and J is TRBJ1-6; a weak D match, TRBD1 (6 bases). Germline lookup yields CDR1 SNHLY and CDR2 FYNNEI. V lost 3 bases, J lost 2 bases, and 8 bases lay in between. CDR3 length: 15 residues. Written as DNA, the CDR3 is TGTGCCAGCAGTGACAGGGGCCCCTATAATTCACCCCTCCACTTT. This encodes CASSDRGPYNSPLHF.

The chain is built from TRBV23-1 and TRBJ1-2; a weak D match, TRBD1 (5 bases). TRBV23-1 is known as an ORF, though its function is uncertain. V was pared by 0 bases and J by 8 bases, with 16 bases between. The CDR3 totals 15 residues. As DNA, the CDR3 is TGCGCCAGCAGTCAATCCGCAGGGACTCCATCAGGCTACACCTTC. Translation: CASSQSAGTPSGYTF.

This sequence joins TRBV24-1 and TRBJ1-2; 8 bases are a match to TRBD1. Per germline, CDR1 KGHDR and CDR2 SFDVKD. With V trimmed by 4 bases and J by 5 bases, 2 bases remained unmatched. CDR3 length equals 13 residues. This chain's CDR3 is CATSDRTGYGYTF. DNA of the CDR3: TGTGCCACCAGTGACCGGACAGGGTATGGCTACACCTTC.

The CDR3 region is CASSARTGAQGNYGYTF. CDR3 coding DNA: TGTGCCAGCAGCGCCCGGACAGGGGCTCAGGGTAACTATGGCTACACCTTC. The chain carries TRBV9 and TRBJ1-2; 9 bases line up with TRBD1. Germline CDR1 SGDLS, CDR2 YYNGEE. V lost 3 bases and J lost 1; bases outside the gene matches: 10. This CDR3 comprises 17 residues.